This TCR beta chain was sequenced in a study of spatial heterogeneity in lung cancer. General study findings and limits: Expanded alpha and beta TCR counts within tumors tracked tumor mutation counts.

This clonotype has a handful of counts. Its specificity is unknown. A much larger clone sits a single nucleotide away, making a read error possible. This beta chain slipped into a library made for alpha chains as a stray read, so its size is not meaningful. One entry per CDR3 protein, called by TCRdb with MiXCR from the 5' RACE reads. The repertoire holds 9,500 or so distinct CDR3 sequences, around 15% seen once, with more than 13% in the top ten. There are 13 residues in the CDR3. V was cut by 8 bases and J by 3 bases, with 14 bases left in between. This sample's time point: sample taken at primary tumor resection.

The specimen was lung tumor tissue, collected at surgery. This sequence was found in a male donor with early-stage non-small cell lung cancer. The chain has TRBV12-3 or TRBV12-4 and TRBJ2-7; D not resolved. The CDR3 loop is CASGVTNSYEQYF. The CDR3 nucleotides are TGTGCCAGCGGGGTGACGAACAGCTACGAGCAGTACTTC.